The text below deals with one TCR beta chain. What it recognizes is unknown. PCR amplification relied on 60 Vbeta primers (plus 13 Jbeta primers). Using immunoSEQ multiplex PCR, the repertoire was profiled, and TCRdb retains in-frame clones only, with some absent. This repertoire shows about 130,000 clones, about 81% found once; its top ten account for approximately 6%. The sample belongs to a study of cytomegalovirus exposure and HLA in healthy donors. General study results and limits: From TCR beta sequences, most subjects' HLA-A and HLA-B alleles were reportedly predicted accurately. The CMV antigen specificity of a few CMV-associated chains was confirmed through in vitro analysis.

Germline values: CDR1 SGHDT, CDR2 YYEEEE. The CDR3 extends over 15 amino acids. The V end lost 0 bases, the J end lost 4 bases, and 13 bases lay between the germline ends. This chain connects TRBV5-6 to TRBJ1-2; tentatively, D is TRBD1 (5 bases). The TCR comes from a woman aged 40 to 50 in good health and CMV-seropositive. Sequenced sample: PBMCs. The CDR3 protein is CASSLATRAAYGYTF. In nucleotides, the CDR3 is TGTGCCAGCAGCTTGGCAACCAGGGCCGCCTATGGCTACACCTTC. Drawing the rest from reference TRBV5-6 and TRBJ1-2, the complete variable domain is DAGVTQSPTHLIKTRGQQVTLRCSPKSGHDTVSWYQQALGQGPQFIFQYYEEEERQRGNFPDRFSGHQFPNYSSELNVNALLLGDSALYLCASSLATRAAYGYTFGSGTRLTVV.